This T cell receptor (beta chain) was found in a study of blood T cells in healthy people across ages. This clonotype was observed a handful of times. PCR was performed a second time for about 6 to 12 cycles using a sample-barcoded 5' primer and a J-beta primer mix. The template-switch adaptor was a 5' adaptor with 12 random nucleotides. It tagged each cDNA molecule. One entry per CDR3 protein, called by TCRdb with MiXCR from the 5' RACE reads. Altogether approximately 690,000 distinct CDR3 sequences are present, about 43% being singletons, with the ten largest covering approximately 29%. Per germline, CDR1 LGHNA and CDR2 YSLEER. Trimming removed 0 bases at V and 1 base at J, with 9 bases between. The CDR3 runs to 15 residues.

This receptor was taken from a man older than 75 in good health. The chain is built from TRBV4-3 and TRBJ1-1, with a weak D call TRBD1 (5 bases). The sequencing input was blood. CDR3 region: CASSQDRQSNTEAFF. The CDR3 DNA sequence: TGCGCCAGCAGCCAAGACCGACAGTCGAACACTGAAGCTTTCTTT.